These T cell receptor beta chains were read from a single sample in a study of T cell changes during pregnancy in multiple sclerosis. The protocol was immunoSEQ multiplex PCR, while the TCRdb copy is restricted to in-frame clones and leaves out a portion. Seen here are under 45,000 clones, about nine tenths observed once, and the top ten hold roughly 0.7%. The sequencing used CD4+ T cells from peripheral blood mononuclear cells, collected in the first trimester of pregnancy. The receptors originated from a female donor with multiple sclerosis, enrolled in a pregnancy study. CDR3s include the opening cysteine and the closing phenylalanine or tryptophan. Each record gives: D gene, J gene, clone size, V gene, CDR3 protein, CDR3 DNA. A D gene is named only where the DNA matches it firmly. Where a row states a size, it is once, few, many or the class of an expanded clone; other rows omit it.

D gene: TRBD1
J gene: TRBJ1-5
clone size: -
V gene: TRBV18
CDR3 protein: CASSNRTGGYQPQHF
CDR3 DNA: TGTGCCAGCTCCAACCGGACAGGGGGGTATCAGCCCCAGCATTTT

D gene: TRBD2
J gene: TRBJ2-7
clone size: -
V gene: TRBV5-1
CDR3 protein: CASSLAATSGTRVSEQYF
CDR3 DNA: TGCGCCAGCAGCTTGGCCGCGACTAGCGGGACGAGAGTTTCCGAGCAGTACTTC

D gene: TRBD2
J gene: TRBJ2-1
clone size: -
V gene: TRBV28
CDR3 protein: CASSLWPTSGPSYNEQFF
CDR3 DNA: TGTGCCAGCAGTTTATGGCCTACTAGCGGCCCCTCCTACAATGAGCAGTTCTTC

D gene: TRBD2
J gene: TRBJ2-7
clone size: -
V gene: TRBV6-5
CDR3 protein: CASSKTSGPYEQYF
CDR3 DNA: TGTGCCAGCAGCAAGACTAGCGGGCCCTACGAGCAGTACTTC

D gene: TRBD2
J gene: TRBJ2-3
clone size: -
V gene: TRBV5-1
CDR3 protein: CASQTSGSTDTQYF
CDR3 DNA: TGCGCCAGCCAAACTAGCGGTAGCACAGATACGCAGTATTTT

D gene: TRBD2
J gene: TRBJ2-2
clone size: -
V gene: TRBV7-2
CDR3 protein: CASSRGLAGASGELFF
CDR3 DNA: TGTGCCAGCAGCCGAGGACTAGCGGGAGCGTCCGGGGAGCTGTTTTTT

D gene: -
J gene: TRBJ2-3
clone size: -
V gene: TRBV20-1
CDR3 protein: CSPSGTDTQYF
CDR3 DNA: TGCAGTCCCTCGGGCACAGATACGCAGTATTTT

D gene: -
J gene: TRBJ2-3
clone size: -
V gene: TRBV4-1
CDR3 protein: CASRAQGSADTQYF
CDR3 DNA: TGCGCCAGCAGAGCCCAGGGGTCTGCAGATACGCAGTATTTT

D gene: -
J gene: TRBJ1-2
clone size: once
V gene: TRBV4-2
CDR3 protein: CASSQNRDIYGYTF
CDR3 DNA: TGTGCCAGCAGCCAAAACAGGGATATCTATGGCTACACCTTC

D gene: -
J gene: TRBJ2-2
clone size: once
V gene: TRBV6-5
CDR3 protein: CATTLGGYTGELFF
CDR3 DNA: TGTGCCACCACTTTGGGGGGTTACACCGGGGAGCTGTTTTTT

D gene: TRBD1
J gene: TRBJ1-1
clone size: -
V gene: TRBV19
CDR3 protein: CASRPQGERTEAFF
CDR3 DNA: TGTGCCAGTAGGCCCCAGGGGGAGAGGACTGAAGCTTTCTTT

D gene: -
J gene: TRBJ2-6
clone size: once
V gene: TRBV6-1
CDR3 protein: CASRRFGANVLTF
CDR3 DNA: TGTGCCAGCAGGCGTTTTGGGGCCAACGTCCTGACTTTC

D gene: TRBD1
J gene: TRBJ1-2
clone size: -
V gene: TRBV11-2
CDR3 protein: CASSPRTGPYGYTF
CDR3 DNA: TGTGCCAGCAGCCCCCGGACAGGACCCTATGGCTACACCTTC

D gene: TRBD1
J gene: TRBJ2-6
clone size: -
V gene: TRBV28
CDR3 protein: CASIGQGYGSGANVLTF
CDR3 DNA: TGTGCCAGCATCGGACAGGGGTATGGATCTGGGGCCAACGTCCTGACTTTC

D gene: TRBD2
J gene: TRBJ2-1
clone size: -
V gene: TRBV6-6
CDR3 protein: CASSFAGSGSMEQFF
CDR3 DNA: TGTGCCAGCAGCTTTGCCGGTAGCGGGAGCATGGAGCAGTTCTTC

D gene: TRBD2
J gene: TRBJ2-3
clone size: once
V gene: TRBV7-2
CDR3 protein: CASRTSGRAQYF
CDR3 DNA: TGTGCCAGCAGGACAAGCGGGAGGGCGCAGTATTTT

D gene: -
J gene: TRBJ2-7
clone size: -
V gene: TRBV18
CDR3 protein: CASSLDRTYEQYF
CDR3 DNA: TGTGCCAGCTCTCTGGACAGAACCTACGAGCAGTACTTC

D gene: -
J gene: TRBJ2-7
clone size: -
V gene: TRBV6-5
CDR3 protein: CASSYSIGNPEQYF
CDR3 DNA: TGTGCCAGCAGTTACTCGATCGGGAATCCCGAGCAGTACTTC

D gene: TRBD2
J gene: TRBJ2-1
clone size: -
V gene: TRBV6-4
CDR3 protein: CASSDPSTSGKYNEQFF
CDR3 DNA: TGTGCCAGCAGTGACCCTTCGACTAGCGGGAAGTACAATGAGCAGTTCTTC

D gene: TRBD2
J gene: TRBJ2-7
clone size: -
V gene: TRBV29-1
CDR3 protein: CSVRTSGSYEQYF
CDR3 DNA: TGCAGCGTTCGTACTAGCGGTTCCTACGAGCAGTACTTC

D gene: -
J gene: TRBJ2-1
clone size: few
V gene: TRBV5-1
CDR3 protein: CASSLEGRYNEQFF
CDR3 DNA: TGCGCCAGCAGCTTGGAGGGGCGCTACAATGAGCAGTTCTTC

D gene: -
J gene: TRBJ2-5
clone size: -
V gene: TRBV18
CDR3 protein: CASSPLGRGGGETQYF
CDR3 DNA: TGTGCCAGCTCACCACTCGGCAGGGGAGGGGGAGAGACCCAGTACTTC

D gene: -
J gene: TRBJ1-1
clone size: -
V gene: TRBV28
CDR3 protein: CASSAPGGQSTEAFF
CDR3 DNA: TGTGCCAGCAGTGCCCCCGGGGGGCAAAGCACTGAAGCTTTCTTT

D gene: -
J gene: TRBJ1-4
clone size: -
V gene: TRBV4-1
CDR3 protein: CASSQEARLTNEKLFF
CDR3 DNA: TGCGCCAGCAGCCAAGAGGCCCGACTGACTAATGAAAAACTGTTTTTT

D gene: -
J gene: TRBJ2-3
clone size: -
V gene: TRBV29-1
CDR3 protein: CSVAPVFGDTQYF
CDR3 DNA: TGCAGCGTCGCCCCCGTGTTCGGGGATACGCAGTATTTT

D gene: -
J gene: TRBJ2-5
clone size: -
V gene: TRBV7-9
CDR3 protein: CASSLQGKTQYF
CDR3 DNA: TGTGCCAGCAGTCTTCAGGGAAAGACCCAGTACTTC

D gene: -
J gene: TRBJ2-7
clone size: -
V gene: TRBV18
CDR3 protein: CASSPNWRSEQYF
CDR3 DNA: TGTGCCAGCTCACCAAACTGGAGAAGCGAGCAGTACTTC

D gene: -
J gene: TRBJ1-1
clone size: -
V gene: TRBV27
CDR3 protein: CASSNLVRGGRTEAFF
CDR3 DNA: TGTGCCAGCAGTAACCTCGTCCGGGGGGGTAGGACTGAAGCTTTCTTT

D gene: -
J gene: TRBJ2-1
clone size: -
V gene: TRBV30
CDR3 protein: CACRHKSYNEQFF
CDR3 DNA: TGTGCCTGCAGACACAAATCCTACAATGAGCAGTTCTTC

D gene: -
J gene: TRBJ2-1
clone size: -
V gene: TRBV28
CDR3 protein: CASSFPPNEQFF
CDR3 DNA: TGTGCCAGCAGTTTCCCTCCCAATGAGCAGTTCTTC

D gene: -
J gene: TRBJ1-3
clone size: -
V gene: TRBV30
CDR3 protein: CAWGGAGTIYF
CDR3 DNA: TGTGCCTGGGGGGGCGCGGGCACCATATATTTT

D gene: TRBD2
J gene: TRBJ2-7
clone size: -
V gene: TRBV7-6
CDR3 protein: CASSAGLAGGIRKNSYEQYF
CDR3 DNA: TGTGCCAGCAGTGCTGGACTAGCGGGAGGAATTCGAAAAAACTCCTACGAGCAGTACTTC

D gene: TRBD2
J gene: TRBJ2-1
clone size: -
V gene: TRBV11-2
CDR3 protein: CASSLGRGVGSSGRNEQFF
CDR3 DNA: TGTGCCAGCAGCTTAGGGAGGGGCGTCGGTTCTAGCGGGAGAAATGAGCAGTTCTTC

D gene: TRBD1
J gene: TRBJ1-2
clone size: -
V gene: TRBV19
CDR3 protein: CASSMGQGGYTF
CDR3 DNA: TGTGCCAGTAGTATGGGACAGGGGGGCTACACCTTC

D gene: -
J gene: TRBJ2-2
clone size: -
V gene: TRBV5-6
CDR3 protein: CASSSPPPGNTGELFF
CDR3 DNA: TGTGCCAGCAGCTCGCCCCCTCCAGGGAACACCGGGGAGCTGTTTTTT

D gene: TRBD1
J gene: TRBJ2-7
clone size: few
V gene: TRBV11-2
CDR3 protein: CASSLSTPTGGSSYEQYF
CDR3 DNA: TGTGCCAGCAGCTTATCAACCCCGACAGGGGGCAGCTCCTACGAGCAGTACTTC

D gene: -
J gene: TRBJ2-2
clone size: -
V gene: TRBV21-1
CDR3 protein: CASSKGEREGHTGELFF
CDR3 DNA: TGTGCCAGCAGCAAAGGGGAGCGGGAGGGCCACACCGGGGAGCTGTTTTTT

D gene: TRBD2
J gene: TRBJ2-7
clone size: -
V gene: TRBV4-2
CDR3 protein: CASSQVLGRGNYEQYF
CDR3 DNA: TGTGCCAGCAGCCAAGTTCTCGGGAGGGGAAACTACGAGCAGTACTTC

D gene: TRBD2
J gene: TRBJ2-7
clone size: -
V gene: TRBV7-2
CDR3 protein: CASSLDVGGTPYEQYF
CDR3 DNA: TGTGCCAGCAGCTTAGATGTGGGAGGGACCCCCTACGAGCAGTACTTC

D gene: TRBD2
J gene: TRBJ2-7
clone size: once
V gene: TRBV7-7
CDR3 protein: CASSPGLAGIYEQYF
CDR3 DNA: TGTGCTAGCAGCCCGGGACTAGCGGGAATCTACGAGCAGTACTTC

D gene: TRBD2
J gene: TRBJ2-1
clone size: -
V gene: TRBV7-2
CDR3 protein: CASSISSGSASYNEQFF
CDR3 DNA: TGTGCCAGCAGCATATCTAGCGGGAGCGCTTCCTACAATGAGCAGTTCTTC